These 26 T cell receptor beta chains were sequenced from one sample in a study of T-cell memory formation after mild COVID-19. Each CDR3 protein gets one entry after TCRdb re-called the 5' RACE reads with MiXCR. The data contain more than 350,000 distinct CDR3 sequences, over 20% of them seen just once; the ten biggest clones take up under 15%. Material for sequencing was PBMCs or a T cell subset sorted from them (not recorded which). These TCRs come from an adult woman who had mild COVID-19 (a few samples of this study predate the infection). Cell type and time point are not known.

V is TRBV9 and J is TRBJ2-2; D might be TRBD1 or TRBD2, each matching 7 bases. This CDR3 has 15 residues. Germline loops: CDR1 SGDLS, CDR2 YYNGEE. Trimming pared 2 bases from V and 4 bases from J, leaving 12 bases between. The DNA for the CDR3 is TGTGCCAGCAGCGTTCAGGGGGAGGGCACCGGGGAGCTGTTTTTT. This encodes CASSVQGEGTGELFF.

This clonotype has more than one count but fewer than ten. The J gene is TRBJ2-1, the V gene TRBV5-5, with TRBD1 matching 10 bases. V shed 4 bases, J shed 9 bases, and the junction held 10 bases outside the gene matches. The CDR3 is made up of 15 amino acids. Germline V gene data show CDR1 as SGHKS and CDR2 as YYEKEE (reference sequence). The CDR3: CASSQGQGLRGEQFF. DNA for the CDR3: TGTGCCAGCAGCCAGGGACAGGGGTTGCGCGGTGAGCAGTTCTTC.

This clonotype was observed a few times. The gene calls are TRBV30 and TRBJ2-1; possibly TRBD2 for D (6 bases). Between the trimmed V and J ends, which lost 2 bases and 5 bases, there was a span of 13 bases. The CDR3 loop spans 14 amino acids. Germline V lookup: CDR1 GTSNPN, CDR2 SVGIG (reference sequence). The DNA for the CDR3 is TGTGCCTGGAGTATCCGGGGGTTACACAATGAGCAGTTCTTC. It specifies CAWSIRGLHNEQFF.

The CDR3 spells CSATTGGTNQPQHF. Written as DNA, the CDR3 is TGCAGTGCTACCACAGGAGGGACCAATCAGCCCCAGCATTTT. The chain joins TRBV20-1 to TRBJ1-5; the D gene is possibly TRBD1 (5 bases). V was clipped by 4 bases and J by 3 bases, with 13 bases between them. Germline V gene sequence: CDR1 DFQATT, CDR2 SNEGSKA (reference sequence). This CDR3 spans 14 amino acids.

This sequence joins TRBV6-2 or TRBV6-3 and TRBJ2-5; D possibly corresponds to TRBD2 (6 bases). CDR3 length: 15 residues. The V gene lost 0 bases and the J gene lost 4 bases, with 12 bases spanning the gap. Looked up from germline, CDR1 is MNHEY and CDR2 is SVGEGT. CDR3: CASSYSGGGAETQYF. The DNA of the CDR3 is TGTGCCAGCAGTTACTCAGGAGGAGGGGCAGAGACCCAGTACTTC.

This clonotype was picked up a small number of times. The chain is built from TRBV5-1 and TRBJ1-6; 8 bases fit TRBD1. The CDR3 sequence is 14 residues long. The V gene end was trimmed by 3 bases and the J gene end by 7 bases; junction bases not matched to a gene: 3. Germline CDR1 reads SGHRS; CDR2 reads YFSETQ. The CDR3: CASSSDRENSPLHF. The DNA of the CDR3 is TGCGCCAGCAGCTCGGACAGGGAGAATTCACCCCTCCACTTT.

J is TRBJ2-3 and V is TRBV5-4, with D perhaps assigned TRBD1 or TRBD2 (6 bases each). Looked up from germline, CDR1 is SGHNT and CDR2 is YYREEE (reference sequence). The CDR3 length is 16 residues. The V gene lost 4 bases and the J gene lost 5 bases, with 20 bases spanning the gap. CDR3 nucleotide sequence: TGTGCCAGCAGCCAGGATTTATCGGGGGCGGGAGATACGCAGTATTTT. Translation: CASSQDLSGAGDTQYF.

This clonotype showed up just a few times. This sequence joins TRBV20-1 and TRBJ2-3; 11 bases match TRBD2. The junction had 5 bases not matched to a gene; V was cut back by 1 base and J by 5 bases. Germline loops: CDR1 DFQATT, CDR2 SNEGSKA (reference sequence). CDR3 length: 15 amino acids. The chain's CDR3 is CSARGLAGGRDTQYF. For the CDR3, the DNA is TGCAGTGCTAGAGGGCTAGCGGGAGGAAGAGATACGCAGTATTTT.

In this sample, this clonotype turned up a few times. The rearrangement joins TRBV29-1 to TRBJ2-3; D possibly corresponds to TRBD1 (6 bases). CDR1 SQVTM and CDR2 ANQGSEA come from the germline V gene. The germline V and J ends were trimmed by 4 bases and 3 bases, with 14 bases remaining between them. CDR3 length: 14 residues. CDR3 DNA: TGCAGCGTTGTAGGTACAGGGATTACAGATACGCAGTATTTT. Translation: CSVVGTGITDTQYF.

The table lists this clonotype with a few counts. V usage is TRBV12-3 or TRBV12-4 and J usage is TRBJ1-2; TRBD1 agrees at 7 bases. Trimming cost V 6 bases and J 2 bases; bases outside gene matches: 12. The CDR3 is 16 amino acids. CDR3 in DNA: TGTGCCAGCAGAGCAGAGGGACAGACAAACAACTATGGCTACACCTTC. It is translated as CASRAEGQTNNYGYTF.

CDR3: CSARDLDGGYTF. The CDR3 region has the DNA TGCAGTGCTAGAGATCTCGACGGTGGCTACACCTTC. This chain links TRBV20-1 with TRBJ1-2; the D is unclear. Germline CDR1 and CDR2: DFQATT and SNEGSKA (reference sequence). CDR3 size: 12 residues. V shed 0 bases and J shed 7 bases, with 9 bases lying between them.

This clonotype showed up just a few times. CDR3 sequence reads: CSAGGELDTEAFF. The CDR3 DNA reads TGCAGCGCTGGGGGGGAGTTGGACACTGAAGCTTTCTTT. This chain uses TRBV29-1 with TRBJ1-1; a weak D match, TRBD1 (5 bases). With 7 bases removed from V and 3 bases from J, the gap between germline ends came to 15 bases. CDR1 SQVTM and CDR2 ANQGSEA come from the germline V gene. This CDR3 region has 13 residues.

The chain joins TRBV9 to TRBJ2-1; 8 nucleotides line up with TRBD2. This CDR3 is built from 17 residues. Trimming took 0 bases from V and 0 from J; bases not matched to a gene: 5. Looked up from germline, CDR1 is SGDLS and CDR2 is YYNGEE. The CDR3 coding sequence is TGTGCCAGCAGCGTAGGGGGCGGGAGGAGCTCCTACAATGAGCAGTTCTTC. Protein: CASSVGGGRSSYNEQFF. Full variable domain (missing parts from reference TRBV9 and TRBJ2-1): DSGVTQTPKHLITATGQRVTLRCSPRSGDLSVYWYQQSLDQGLQFLIQYYNGEERAKGNILERFSAQQFPDLHSELNLSSLELGDSALYFCASSVGGGRSSYNEQFFGPGTRLTVL.

V gene TRBV9 combines with J gene TRBJ1-2; D possibly corresponds to TRBD1 (5 bases). The length of the CDR3 is 13 residues. V gave up 2 bases and J gave up 7 bases, with 12 bases separating them. CDR1 is SGDLS, CDR2 YYNGEE, per germline. The CDR3, as DNA: TGTGCCAGCAGCGTTGGGGCCGGGGGTGGCTACACCTTC. Translated, it gives CASSVGAGGGYTF. Together with reference TRBV9 and TRBJ1-2, the CDR3 gives the full variable domain: DSGVTQTPKHLITATGQRVTLRCSPRSGDLSVYWYQQSLDQGLQFLIQYYNGEERAKGNILERFSAQQFPDLHSELNLSSLELGDSALYFCASSVGAGGGYTFGSGTRLTVV.

V gene TRBV7-3 combines with J gene TRBJ1-1; 7 bases fit TRBD1. This CDR3 comprises 13 residues. Germline CDR1 and CDR2: SGHTA and FQGTGA. J was trimmed by 5 bases and V by 5 bases; bases with no gene match: 5. This CDR3 reads CASSENRGTEAFF. In DNA, the CDR3 is TGTGCCAGCAGCGAGAACAGGGGAACTGAAGCTTTCTTT.

The J gene is TRBJ1-1, the V gene TRBV20-1; no definite D call. Between the trimmed V and J ends, which lost 0 bases and 2 bases, there was a span of 10 bases. This CDR3 spans 14 amino acids. Germline V gives CDR1 DFQATT, CDR2 SNEGSKA (reference sequence). As DNA, the CDR3 is TGCAGTGCTAGAGATCCGAGGCGAAACACTGAAGCTTTCTTT. Its protein product is CSARDPRRNTEAFF.

The gene calls are TRBV9 and TRBJ2-1; TRBD1 might be the D (8 bases). V lost 4 bases to trimming and J lost 6 bases, with 14 bases between them. This CDR3 has 14 amino acids. CDR1 is SGDLS and CDR2 is YYNGEE in the germline V gene. The CDR3 region is CASSSSGTGNEQFF. CDR3 nucleotide sequence: TGTGCCAGCAGCTCCAGCGGGACAGGCAATGAGCAGTTCTTC.

The V gene is TRBV6-6, the J gene TRBJ1-6; no clear D. From germline, CDR1 is MNHNY and CDR2 SVGAGI (reference sequence). The CDR3 runs to 16 residues. The V end lost 5 bases, the J end lost 0 bases, and 11 bases lay between the germline ends. The CDR3 reads CASSTRSSSYNSPLHF. DNA of the CDR3: TGTGCCAGCAGTACCCGCTCGAGCTCCTATAATTCACCCCTCCACTTT.

The V gene is TRBV7-8, the J gene TRBJ2-3; 7 bases agree with TRBD2. Unmatched junction bases numbered 6, after V lost 2 bases and J lost 1 base. Germline V gene lookup returns CDR1 SGHVS and CDR2 FQNEAQ. The CDR3 consists of 16 residues. CDR3 amino acids: CASSLQAAGRTDTQYF. The CDR3, as DNA: TGTGCCAGCAGCTTACAAGCAGCGGGACGCACAGATACGCAGTATTTT.

The chain employs TRBV29-1 and TRBJ2-1; D remains ambiguous. Per the germline V gene, CDR1 is SQVTM and CDR2 is ANQGSEA. V lost 4 bases and J 7 bases, leaving 11 bases between the germline ends. This CDR3 is built from 12 residues. Here the CDR3 reads CSVVLSRNEQFF. CDR3 DNA: TGCAGCGTTGTCCTCTCTAGGAATGAGCAGTTCTTC.

V and J are TRBV11-3 and TRBJ1-4; no clear D. Trimming cost V 4 bases and J 8 bases, with 14 bases left between them. This CDR3 is built from 14 residues. From germline, CDR1 is SGHNT and CDR2 YENEEA. The CDR3 DNA reads as TGTGCCAGCAGCTCGCGGGGTCTCGACGAAAAACTGTTTTTT. Translating gives CASSSRGLDEKLFF.

This chain uses TRBV7-2 with TRBJ2-7, with D perhaps TRBD1 (7 bases). Trimming shortened V by 1 base and J by 0 bases, and 16 bases separated the two germline ends. The CDR3 has 17 amino acids. Germline CDR1 reads SGHTA; CDR2 reads FQGNSA. CDR3 region: CASSLGQGGLSSYEQYF. CDR3 nucleotides: TGTGCCAGCAGCTTAGGTCAGGGGGGACTGAGCTCCTACGAGCAGTACTTC. Full variable domain (rest looked up from reference TRBV7-2 and TRBJ2-7): GAGVSQSPSNKVTEKGKDVELRCDPISGHTALYWYRQSLGQGLEFLIYFQGNSAPDKSGLPSDRFSAERTGGSVSTLTIQRTQQEDSAVYLCASSLGQGGLSSYEQYFGPGTRLTVT.

This chain links TRBV7-9 with TRBJ2-7; 8 bases align to TRBD2. The CDR3 has 16 amino acids. V lost 5 bases and J lost 7; bases outside the gene matches: 16. The germline V gene has CDR1 SEHNR and CDR2 FQNEAQ (reference sequence). Written as DNA, the CDR3 is TGTGCCAGCAGCAAAGCCCCGGGACTAGATTTGGGGGAGCAGTACTTC. Its translation is CASSKAPGLDLGEQYF. Full variable domain (remainder filled in from reference TRBV7-9 and TRBJ2-7): DTGVSQNPRHKITKRGQNVTFRCDPISEHNRLYWYRQTLGQGPEFLTYFQNEAQLEKSRLLSDRFSAERPKGSFSTLEIQRTEQGDSAMYLCASSKAPGLDLGEQYFGPGTRLTVT.

This chain links TRBV12-5 with TRBJ2-1; TRBD1 or TRBD2 may be the D gene (5 bases each). CDR3 length equals 15 residues. Germline V CDR1 and CDR2: LGHNT, FRNRAP. Between the trimmed V and J ends, which lost 1 base and 2 bases, there was a span of 9 bases. CDR3 protein: CASGLARGPYNEQFF. CDR3 coding DNA: TGTGCTAGTGGTTTGGCCCGGGGACCCTACAATGAGCAGTTCTTC.

This sequence joins TRBV5-1 and TRBJ2-1, with D perhaps matching TRBD2 (5 bases). V was shortened by 0 bases and J by 3 bases, with 10 bases between the two germline ends. This CDR3 region has 15 residues. Germline-derived CDR1 and CDR2 are SGHRS and YFSETQ. The CDR3 DNA reads as TGCGCCAGCAGCTTGGGAGCGGAACACTACAATGAGCAGTTCTTC. Translated: CASSLGAEHYNEQFF.

The chain links TRBV24-1 to TRBJ1-5; D is ambiguous. The CDR3 consists of 15 residues. Germline CDR1 is KGHDR and CDR2 is SFDVKD. Trimming removed 5 bases from V and 0 bases from J, with 10 bases in between. The CDR3 DNA follows: TGTGCCACCAGTGGTACAGCTTATAGCAATCAGCCCCAGCATTTT. This gives the protein CATSGTAYSNQPQHF.